This T cell receptor beta chain was obtained from a study of identifying expanded T cells in peripheral blood. TCRdb's table, derived via immunoSEQ multiplex PCR, lists solely in-frame clones and lacks some. The table includes over 45,000 clones, about four fifths detected once. Sequencing was done on a sample of blood. This receptor was identified in a person aged 18 to 70 in good health.

The CDR3 DNA reads TGTGCCAGCAGCGAGAGTGGGACTAGCTACAATGAGCAGTTCTTC. It yields the protein CASSESGTSYNEQFF. The chain carries TRBV7-9 and TRBJ2-1; 8 positions agree with TRBD2. The length of the CDR3 is 15 residues. Trimming took 5 bases from V and 3 from J; bases not matched to a gene: 6. Germline loops: CDR1 SEHNR, CDR2 FQNEAQ (reference sequence).